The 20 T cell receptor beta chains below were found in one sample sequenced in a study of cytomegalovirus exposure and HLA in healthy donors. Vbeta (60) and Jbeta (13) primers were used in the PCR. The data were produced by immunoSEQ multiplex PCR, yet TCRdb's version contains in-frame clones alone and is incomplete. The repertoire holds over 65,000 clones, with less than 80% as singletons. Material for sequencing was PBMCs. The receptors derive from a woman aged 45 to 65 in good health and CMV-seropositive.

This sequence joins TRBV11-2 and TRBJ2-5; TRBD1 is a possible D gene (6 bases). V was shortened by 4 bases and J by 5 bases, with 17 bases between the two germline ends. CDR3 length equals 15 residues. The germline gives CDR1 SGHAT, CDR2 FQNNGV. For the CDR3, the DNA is TGTGCCAGCAGCTCTGGACAGCCGGGTATGGAGACCCAGTACTTC. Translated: CASSSGQPGMETQYF.

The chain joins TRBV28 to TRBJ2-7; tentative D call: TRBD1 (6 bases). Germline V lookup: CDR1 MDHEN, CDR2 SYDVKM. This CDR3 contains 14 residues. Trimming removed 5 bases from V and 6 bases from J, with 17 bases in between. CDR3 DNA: TGTGCCAGCAGTCCTCCGGACAGAAAGGGCGAGCAGTACGTC. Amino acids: CASSPPDRKGEQYV.

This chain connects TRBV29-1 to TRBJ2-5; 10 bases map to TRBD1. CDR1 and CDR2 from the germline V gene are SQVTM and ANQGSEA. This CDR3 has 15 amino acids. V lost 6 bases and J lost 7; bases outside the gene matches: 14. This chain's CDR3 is CSVPLDRGLGGTQYF. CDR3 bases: TGCAGCGTCCCGCTCGACAGGGGGCTGGGTGGGACCCAGTACTTC.

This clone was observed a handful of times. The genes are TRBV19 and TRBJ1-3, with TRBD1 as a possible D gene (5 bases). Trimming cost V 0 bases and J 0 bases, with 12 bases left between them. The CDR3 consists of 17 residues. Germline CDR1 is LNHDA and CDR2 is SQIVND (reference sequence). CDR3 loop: CASSIDSSGFSGNTIYF. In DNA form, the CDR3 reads TGTGCCAGTAGTATAGACTCCTCAGGGTTCTCTGGAAACACCATATATTTT.

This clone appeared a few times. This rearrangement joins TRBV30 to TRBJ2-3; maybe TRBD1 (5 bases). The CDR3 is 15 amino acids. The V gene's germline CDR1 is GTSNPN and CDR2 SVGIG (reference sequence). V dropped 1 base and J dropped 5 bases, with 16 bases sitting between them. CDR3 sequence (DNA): TGTGCCTGGAGTGGACAGTCCGACTTAGGAGATACGCAGTATTTT. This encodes CAWSGQSDLGDTQYF.

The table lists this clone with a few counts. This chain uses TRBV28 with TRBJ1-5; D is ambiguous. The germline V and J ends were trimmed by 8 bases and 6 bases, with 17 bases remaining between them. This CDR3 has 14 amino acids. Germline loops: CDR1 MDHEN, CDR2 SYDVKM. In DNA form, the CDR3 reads TGTGCCAGCGAGCCGTGGCTTGGAGGTCAGCCCCAGCATTTT. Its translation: CASEPWLGGQPQHF.

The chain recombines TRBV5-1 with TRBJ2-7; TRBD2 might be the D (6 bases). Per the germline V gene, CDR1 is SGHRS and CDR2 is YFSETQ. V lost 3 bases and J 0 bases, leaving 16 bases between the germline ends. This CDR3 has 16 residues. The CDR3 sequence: CASSSFGGSSSYEQYF. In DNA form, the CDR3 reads TGCGCCAGCAGCTCCTTTGGGGGGAGCAGCTCCTACGAGCAGTACTTC.

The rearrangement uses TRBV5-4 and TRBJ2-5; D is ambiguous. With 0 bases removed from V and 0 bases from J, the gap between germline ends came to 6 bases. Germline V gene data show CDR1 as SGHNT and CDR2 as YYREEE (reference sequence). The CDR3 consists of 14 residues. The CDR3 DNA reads TGTGCCAGCAGCTTGGGCGGCAACCAAGAGACCCAGTACTTC. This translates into CASSLGGNQETQYF.

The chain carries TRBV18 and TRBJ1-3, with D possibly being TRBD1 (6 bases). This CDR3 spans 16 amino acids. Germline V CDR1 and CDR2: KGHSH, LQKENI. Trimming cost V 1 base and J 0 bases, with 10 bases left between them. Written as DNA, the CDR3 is TGTGCCAGCTCACCACTGGACAGAGACTCTGGAAACACCATATATTTT. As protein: CASSPLDRDSGNTIYF.

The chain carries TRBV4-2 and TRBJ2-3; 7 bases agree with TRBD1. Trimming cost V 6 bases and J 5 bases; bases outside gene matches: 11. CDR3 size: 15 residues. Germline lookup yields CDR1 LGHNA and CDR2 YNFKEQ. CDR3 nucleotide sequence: TGTGCCAGCAGGGCCGAGGGGGCCTCGGGAGATACGCAGTATTTT. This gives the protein CASRAEGASGDTQYF.

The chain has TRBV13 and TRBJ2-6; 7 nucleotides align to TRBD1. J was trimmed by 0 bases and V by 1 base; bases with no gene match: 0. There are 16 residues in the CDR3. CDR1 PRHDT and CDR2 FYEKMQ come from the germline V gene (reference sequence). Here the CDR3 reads CASSLDRGSGANVLTF. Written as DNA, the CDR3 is TGTGCCAGCAGCTTAGACAGGGGCTCTGGGGCCAACGTCCTGACTTTC.

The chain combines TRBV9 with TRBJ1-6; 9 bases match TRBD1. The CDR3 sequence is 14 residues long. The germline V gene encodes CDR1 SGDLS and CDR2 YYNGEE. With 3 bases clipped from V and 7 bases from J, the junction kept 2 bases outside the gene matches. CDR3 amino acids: CASSAGTGNSPLHF. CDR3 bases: TGTGCCAGCAGCGCCGGGACAGGGAATTCACCCCTCCACTTT.

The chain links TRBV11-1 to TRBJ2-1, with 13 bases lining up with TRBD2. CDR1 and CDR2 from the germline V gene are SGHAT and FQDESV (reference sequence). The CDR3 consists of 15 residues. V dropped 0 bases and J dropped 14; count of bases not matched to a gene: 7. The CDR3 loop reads CASSLAELAGGPKFF. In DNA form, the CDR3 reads TGTGCCAGCAGCTTAGCTGAACTAGCGGGGGGGCCGAAGTTCTTC.

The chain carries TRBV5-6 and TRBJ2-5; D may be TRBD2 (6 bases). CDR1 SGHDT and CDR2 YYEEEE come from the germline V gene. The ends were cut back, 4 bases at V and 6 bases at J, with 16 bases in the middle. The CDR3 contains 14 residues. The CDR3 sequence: CASSHGAGLQTQYF. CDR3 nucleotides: TGTGCCAGCAGCCACGGCGCGGGACTTCAGACCCAGTACTTC.

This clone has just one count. CDR3 sequence (DNA): TGCGCCAGCAGCCCGGACACAAGTGAAGAGACCCAGTACTTC. As protein: CASSPDTSEETQYF. The chain is built from TRBV5-1 and TRBJ2-5; D possibly corresponds to TRBD1 (5 bases). Germline V lookup: CDR1 SGHRS, CDR2 YFSETQ. The CDR3 runs to 14 residues. V dropped 4 bases and J dropped 3 bases, with 13 bases sitting between them. The variable domain in full, with the rest retrieved from reference TRBV5-1 and TRBJ2-5, is KAGVTQTPRYLIKTRGQQVTLSCSPISGHRSVSWYQQTPGQGLQFLFEYFSETQRNKGNFPGRFSGRQFSNSRSEMNVSTLELGDSALYLCASSPDTSEETQYFGPGTRLLVL.

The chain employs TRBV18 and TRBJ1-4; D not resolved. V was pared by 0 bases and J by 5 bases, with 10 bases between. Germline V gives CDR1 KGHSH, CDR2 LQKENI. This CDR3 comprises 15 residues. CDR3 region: CASSPPRGENEKLFF. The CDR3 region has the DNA TGTGCCAGCTCACCACCGCGGGGAGAGAATGAAAAACTGTTTTTT.

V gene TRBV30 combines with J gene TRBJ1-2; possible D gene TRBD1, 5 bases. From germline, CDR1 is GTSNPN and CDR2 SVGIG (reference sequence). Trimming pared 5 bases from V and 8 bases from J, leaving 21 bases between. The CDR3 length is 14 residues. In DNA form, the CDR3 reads TGTGCCTGGGGGGATTTAGGGGAGGGTGAGGGCTACACCTTC. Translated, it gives CAWGDLGEGEGYTF.

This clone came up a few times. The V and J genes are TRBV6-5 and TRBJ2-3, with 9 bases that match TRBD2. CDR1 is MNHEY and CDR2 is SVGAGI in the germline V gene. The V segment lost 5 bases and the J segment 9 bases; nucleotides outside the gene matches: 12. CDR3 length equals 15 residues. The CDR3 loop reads CASSTLAGGRVTQYF. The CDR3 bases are TGTGCCAGCAGTACCCTGGCGGGGGGGCGTGTGACGCAGTATTTT.

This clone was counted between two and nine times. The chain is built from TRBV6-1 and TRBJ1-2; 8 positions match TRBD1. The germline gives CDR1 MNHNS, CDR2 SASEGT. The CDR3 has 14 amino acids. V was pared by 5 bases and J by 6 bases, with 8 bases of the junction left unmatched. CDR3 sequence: CASSFPGQDNGYTF. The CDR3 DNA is TGTGCCAGCAGTTTTCCGGGACAGGATAATGGCTACACCTTC.

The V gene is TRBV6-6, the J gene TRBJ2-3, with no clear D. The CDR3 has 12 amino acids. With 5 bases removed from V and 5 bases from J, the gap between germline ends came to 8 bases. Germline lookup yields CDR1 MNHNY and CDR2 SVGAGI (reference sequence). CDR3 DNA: TGTGCCAGCAGTCCCTCAGAAGATACGCAGTATTTT. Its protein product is CASSPSEDTQYF.